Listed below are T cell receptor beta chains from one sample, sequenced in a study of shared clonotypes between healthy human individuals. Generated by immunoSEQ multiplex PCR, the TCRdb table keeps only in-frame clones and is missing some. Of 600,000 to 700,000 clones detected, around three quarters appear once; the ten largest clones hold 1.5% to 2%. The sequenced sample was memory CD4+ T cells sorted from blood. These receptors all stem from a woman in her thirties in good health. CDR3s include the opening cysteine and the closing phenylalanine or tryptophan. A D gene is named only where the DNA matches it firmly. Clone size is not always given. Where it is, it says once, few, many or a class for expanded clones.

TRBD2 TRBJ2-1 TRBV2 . TGTGCCAGCAGAACAGGACTAGCGGGAGCCCTAGGGTATGAGCAGTTCTTC CASRTGLAGALGYEQFF
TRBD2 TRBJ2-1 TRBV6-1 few TGTGCCAGGACTAGCGGGAAAGTTGAGCAGTTCTTC CARTSGKVEQFF
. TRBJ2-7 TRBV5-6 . TGTGCCAGCAGTCGGTCGGGATACGAGCAGTACTTC CASSRSGYEQYF
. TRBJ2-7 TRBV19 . TGTGCCAGTAGTAGTATATCGGGAGAAGCACACGAGCAGTACTTC CASSSISGEAHEQYF
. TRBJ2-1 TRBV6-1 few TGTGCCAGCAGTGGTGGTACTGAGCAGTTCTTC CASSGGTEQFF
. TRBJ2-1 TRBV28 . TGTGCCAGTTCCTCCTACAATGAGCAGTTCTTC CASSSYNEQFF
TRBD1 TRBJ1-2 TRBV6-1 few TGTGCCATCGGGACAGCACTTGGCTATGGCTACACCTTC CAIGTALGYGYTF
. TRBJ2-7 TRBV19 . TGTGCCAGTAGTATGAAGAGGGGGAGCTACGAGCAGTACTTC CASSMKRGSYEQYF
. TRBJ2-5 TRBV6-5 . TGTGCCAGCAGAGCGCGCCAAGAGACCCAGTACTTC CASRARQETQYF
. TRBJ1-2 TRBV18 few TGTGCCAGCTCACCGAAGGAGGACTATGGCTACACCTTC CASSPKEDYGYTF
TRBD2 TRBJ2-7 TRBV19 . TGTGCCAGTAGTTGGCGGGGGGGACTCGGGGACGAGCAGTACTTC CASSWRGGLGDEQYF
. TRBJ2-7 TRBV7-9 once TGTGCCAGCAGCCCCGGGACCCAAGTCTCGCAGCAGTACTTC CASSPGTQVSQQYF
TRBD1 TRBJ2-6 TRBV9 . TGTGCCAGCAGCTTCCCCAGGGGGCCCACCTCTGGGGCCAACGTCCTGACTTTC CASSFPRGPTSGANVLTF
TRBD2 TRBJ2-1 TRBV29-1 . TGCAGCGTTGTAAGCGGGAGCTCCTACAATGAGCAGTTCTTC CSVVSGSSYNEQFF
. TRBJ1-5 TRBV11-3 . TGTGCCAGCAGCGTCGGCAGGGTTAGCAATCAGCCCCAGCATTTT CASSVGRVSNQPQHF
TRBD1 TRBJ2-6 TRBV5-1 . TGCGCCAGCAGTTATACGGAACAGGGGCGATCTGGGGCCAACGTCCTGACTTTC CASSYTEQGRSGANVLTF
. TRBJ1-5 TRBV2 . TGTGCCAGCCGTCAGACAGGCACATCTCGGGCCCAGCATTTT CASRQTGTSRAQHF
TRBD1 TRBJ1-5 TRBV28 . TGTGCCAGCAGTTTACCAGGGGGTACCAATCAGCCCCAGCATTTT CASSLPGGTNQPQHF
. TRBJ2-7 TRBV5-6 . TGTGCCAGCAGCTTGAGCAGAGCCTACGAGCAGTACTTC CASSLSRAYEQYF
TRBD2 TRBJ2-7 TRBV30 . TGTGCCTGGGGGACTAGCGGCTACGAGCAGTACTTC CAWGTSGYEQYF
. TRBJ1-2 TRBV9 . TGTGCCAGCAGCGCCAGTGGCAGGGTGACTAACTATGGCTACACCTTC CASSASGRVTNYGYTF
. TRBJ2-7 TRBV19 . TGTGCCAGTATGGGGGTCACCTACGAGCAGTACTTC CASMGVTYEQYF
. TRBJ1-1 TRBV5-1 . TGCGCCAGCAGCTTGGGTGCCAGCCCCCGGAGGAACACTGAAGCTTTCTTT CASSLGASPRRNTEAFF
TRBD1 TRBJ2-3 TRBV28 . TGTGCCAGCAGACAGGGGGCAGATACGCAGTATTTT CASRQGADTQYF
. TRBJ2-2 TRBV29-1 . TGCAGCGTTGGAAGTAGGGTCACCGGGGAGCTGTTTTTT CSVGSRVTGELFF
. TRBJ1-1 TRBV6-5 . TGTGCCAGCAGTTACTCGCGGGCGTCGAACACTGAAGCTTTCTTT CASSYSRASNTEAFF
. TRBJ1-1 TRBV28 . TGTGCCAGCAAGGCGGGGACCTTGGGGACTGAAGCTTTCTTT CASKAGTLGTEAFF
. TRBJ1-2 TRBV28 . TGTGCCAGCACCGCGGACCTTGCGGGCGGCTACACCTTC CASTADLAGGYTF
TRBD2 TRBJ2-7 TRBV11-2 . TGTGCCAGCAGCCCCGGGACTAGCGGGACGGCGGAGCAGTACTTC CASSPGTSGTAEQYF